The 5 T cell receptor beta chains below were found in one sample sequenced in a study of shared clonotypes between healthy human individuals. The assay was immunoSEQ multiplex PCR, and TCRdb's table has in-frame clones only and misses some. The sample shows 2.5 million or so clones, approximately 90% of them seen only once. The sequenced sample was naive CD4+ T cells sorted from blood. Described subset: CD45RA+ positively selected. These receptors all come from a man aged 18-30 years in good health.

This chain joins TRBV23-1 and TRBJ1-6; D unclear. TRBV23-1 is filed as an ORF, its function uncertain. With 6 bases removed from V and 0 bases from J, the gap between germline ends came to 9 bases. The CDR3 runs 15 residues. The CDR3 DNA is TGCGCCAGCAGCCCCCAGAGCTCCTATAATTCACCCCTCCACTTT. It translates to CASSPQSSYNSPLHF.

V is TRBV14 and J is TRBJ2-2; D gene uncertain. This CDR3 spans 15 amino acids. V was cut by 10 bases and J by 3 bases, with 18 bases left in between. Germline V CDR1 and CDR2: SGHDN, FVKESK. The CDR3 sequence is CAIPPSEVDTGELFF. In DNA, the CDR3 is TGTGCCATTCCCCCAAGTGAAGTCGACACCGGGGAGCTGTTTTTT. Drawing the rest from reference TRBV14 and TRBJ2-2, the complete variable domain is EAGVTQFPSHSVIEKGQTVTLRCDPISGHDNLYWYRRVMGKEIKFLLHFVKESKQDESGMPNNRFLAERTGGTYSTLKVQPAELEDSGVYFCAIPPSEVDTGELFFGEGSRLTVL.

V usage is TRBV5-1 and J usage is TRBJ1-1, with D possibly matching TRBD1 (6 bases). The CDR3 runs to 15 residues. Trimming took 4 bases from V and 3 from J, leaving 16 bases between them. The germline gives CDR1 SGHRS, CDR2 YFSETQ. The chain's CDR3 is CASSQGQAGDTEAFF. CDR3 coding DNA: TGCGCCAGCAGCCAAGGGCAGGCAGGGGACACTGAAGCTTTCTTT.

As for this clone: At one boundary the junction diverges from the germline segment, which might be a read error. The CDR3 here is CASRDWQVKTEAFF. The CDR3 DNA reads as TGTGCCAGTAGAGATTGGCAGGTGAAAACTGAAGCTTTCTTT. This chain joins TRBV19 and TRBJ1-1; D call uncertain. Germline V gene lookup returns CDR1 LNHDA and CDR2 SQIVND (reference sequence). The CDR3 is 14 residues long.

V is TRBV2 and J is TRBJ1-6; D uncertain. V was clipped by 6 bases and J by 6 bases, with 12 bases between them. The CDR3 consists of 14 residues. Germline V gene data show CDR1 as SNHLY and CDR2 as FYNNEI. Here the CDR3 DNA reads TGTGCCAGCAGGGCGCAAGGGAGTAATTCACCCCTCCACTTT. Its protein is CASRAQGSNSPLHF. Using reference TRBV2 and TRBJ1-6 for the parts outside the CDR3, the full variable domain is EPEVTQTPSHQVTQMGQEVILRCVPISNHLYFYWYRQILGQKVEFLVSFYNNEISEKSEIFDDQFSVERPDGSNFTLKIRSTKLEDSAMYFCASRAQGSNSPLHFGNGTRLTVT.